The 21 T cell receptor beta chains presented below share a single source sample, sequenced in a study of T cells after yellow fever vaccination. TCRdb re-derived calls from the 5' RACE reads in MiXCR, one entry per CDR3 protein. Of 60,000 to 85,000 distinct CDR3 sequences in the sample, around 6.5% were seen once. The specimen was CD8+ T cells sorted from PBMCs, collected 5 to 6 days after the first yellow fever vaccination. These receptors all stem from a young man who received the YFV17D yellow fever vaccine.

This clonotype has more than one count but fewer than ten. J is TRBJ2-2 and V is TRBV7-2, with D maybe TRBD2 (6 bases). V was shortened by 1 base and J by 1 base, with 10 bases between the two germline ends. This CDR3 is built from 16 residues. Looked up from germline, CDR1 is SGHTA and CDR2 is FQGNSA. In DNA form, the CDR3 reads TGTGCCAGCAGCTTAGTTCCGCGGGGGAACACCGGGGAGCTGTTTTTT. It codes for CASSLVPRGNTGELFF.

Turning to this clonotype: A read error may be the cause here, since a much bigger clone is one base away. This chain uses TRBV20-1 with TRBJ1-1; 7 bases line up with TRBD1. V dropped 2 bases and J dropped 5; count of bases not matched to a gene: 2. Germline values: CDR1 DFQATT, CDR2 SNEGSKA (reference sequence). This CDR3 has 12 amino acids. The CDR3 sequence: CSARTGETEAFF. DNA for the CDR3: TGCAGTGCTAGAACAGGGGAAACTGAAGCTTTCTTT.

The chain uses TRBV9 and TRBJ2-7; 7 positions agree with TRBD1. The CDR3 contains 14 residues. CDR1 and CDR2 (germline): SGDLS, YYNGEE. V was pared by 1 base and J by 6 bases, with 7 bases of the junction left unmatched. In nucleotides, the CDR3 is TGTGCCAGCAGCGTAAAAGGGGGCGCGGGCGAGCAGTACTTC. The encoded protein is CASSVKGGAGEQYF.

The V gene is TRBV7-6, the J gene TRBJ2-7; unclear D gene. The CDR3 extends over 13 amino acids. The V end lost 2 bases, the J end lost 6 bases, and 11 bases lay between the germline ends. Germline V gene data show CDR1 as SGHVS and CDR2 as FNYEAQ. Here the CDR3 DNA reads TGTGCCAGCAGCTTAATCACAACGGGCGAGCAGTACTTC. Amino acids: CASSLITTGEQYF. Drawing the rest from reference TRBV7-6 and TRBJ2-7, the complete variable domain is GAGVSQSPRYKVTKRGQDVALRCDPISGHVSLYWYRQALGQGPEFLTYFNYEAQQDKSGLPNDRFSAERPEGSISTLTIQRTEQRDSAMYRCASSLITTGEQYFGPGTRLTVT.

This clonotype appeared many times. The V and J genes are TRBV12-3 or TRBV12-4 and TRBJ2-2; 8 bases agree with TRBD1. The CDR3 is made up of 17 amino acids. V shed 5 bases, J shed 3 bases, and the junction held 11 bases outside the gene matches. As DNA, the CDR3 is TGTGCCAGCAGTCTGGGATTGGGACAGGCCTACACCGGGGAGCTGTTTTTT. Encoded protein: CASSLGLGQAYTGELFF.

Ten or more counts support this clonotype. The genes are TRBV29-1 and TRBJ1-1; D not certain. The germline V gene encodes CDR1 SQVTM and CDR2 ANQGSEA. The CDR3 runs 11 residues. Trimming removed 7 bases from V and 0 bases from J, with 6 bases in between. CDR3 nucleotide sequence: TGCAGCGCGCCACTGAACACTGAAGCTTTCTTT. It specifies CSAPLNTEAFF.

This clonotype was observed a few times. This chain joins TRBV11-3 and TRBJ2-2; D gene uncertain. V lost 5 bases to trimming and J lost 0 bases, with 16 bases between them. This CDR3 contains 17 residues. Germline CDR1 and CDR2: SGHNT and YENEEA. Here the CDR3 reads CASSAGPRLSNTGELFF. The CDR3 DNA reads TGTGCCAGCAGCGCCGGCCCCCGTCTTTCGAACACCGGGGAGCTGTTTTTT. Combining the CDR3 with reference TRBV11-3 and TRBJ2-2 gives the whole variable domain EAGVVQSPRYKIIEKKQPVAFWCNPISGHNTLYWYLQNLGQGPELLIRYENEEAVDDSQLPKDRFSAERLKGVDSTLKIQPAELGDSAVYLCASSAGPRLSNTGELFFGEGSRLTVL.

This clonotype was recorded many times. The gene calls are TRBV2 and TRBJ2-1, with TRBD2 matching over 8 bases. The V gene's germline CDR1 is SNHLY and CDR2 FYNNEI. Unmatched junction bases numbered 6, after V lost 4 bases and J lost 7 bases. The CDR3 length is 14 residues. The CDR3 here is CASSVAGGENEQFF. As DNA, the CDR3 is TGTGCCAGCAGTGTGGCGGGGGGTGAGAATGAGCAGTTCTTC. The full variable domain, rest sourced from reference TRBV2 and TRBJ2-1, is EPEVTQTPSHQVTQMGQEVILRCVPISNHLYFYWYRQILGQKVEFLVSFYNNEISEKSEIFDDQFSVERPDGSNFTLKIRSTKLEDSAMYFCASSVAGGENEQFFGPGTRLTVL.

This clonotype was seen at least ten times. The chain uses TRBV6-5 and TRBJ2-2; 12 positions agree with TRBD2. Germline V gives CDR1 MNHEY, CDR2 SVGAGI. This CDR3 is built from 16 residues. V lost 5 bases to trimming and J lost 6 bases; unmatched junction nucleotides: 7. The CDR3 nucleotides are TGTGCCAGCAGTCAGCAACTAGCGGGGGGCCCCGGGGAGCTGTTTTTT. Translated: CASSQQLAGGPGELFF.

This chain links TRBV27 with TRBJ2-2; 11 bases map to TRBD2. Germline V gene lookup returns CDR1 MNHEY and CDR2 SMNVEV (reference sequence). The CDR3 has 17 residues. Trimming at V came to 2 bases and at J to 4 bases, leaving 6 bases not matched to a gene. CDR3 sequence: CASSLVGLAGGTGELFF. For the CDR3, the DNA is TGTGCCAGCAGTTTAGTGGGGCTAGCGGGAGGCACCGGGGAGCTGTTTTTT.

The CDR3 loop is CSVEDNNYGYTF. The CDR3 coding sequence is TGCAGCGTTGAAGATAATAACTATGGCTACACCTTC. The genes are TRBV29-1 and TRBJ1-2; no clear D gene. Germline loops: CDR1 SQVTM, CDR2 ANQGSEA. The germline V and J ends were trimmed by 0 bases and 1 base, with 3 bases remaining between them. This CDR3 is 12 amino acids long.

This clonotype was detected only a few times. CDR3 amino acids: CASSYGAGLTYEQYV. The DNA of the CDR3 is TGTGCCAGCAGTTACGGCGCAGGGCTTACCTACGAGCAGTACGTC. The V gene is TRBV6-5, the J gene TRBJ2-7, with TRBD1 as a possible D gene (5 bases). Looked up from germline, CDR1 is MNHEY and CDR2 is SVGAGI. This CDR3 has 15 amino acids. V lost 2 bases and J 2 bases, leaving 13 bases between the germline ends.

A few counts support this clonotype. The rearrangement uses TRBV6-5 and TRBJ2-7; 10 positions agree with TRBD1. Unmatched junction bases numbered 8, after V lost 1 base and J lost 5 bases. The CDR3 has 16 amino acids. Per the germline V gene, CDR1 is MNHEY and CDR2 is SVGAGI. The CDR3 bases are TGTGCCAGCAGTTACTACCCCGGGACAGGGGTCCACGAGCAGTACTTC. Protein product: CASSYYPGTGVHEQYF.

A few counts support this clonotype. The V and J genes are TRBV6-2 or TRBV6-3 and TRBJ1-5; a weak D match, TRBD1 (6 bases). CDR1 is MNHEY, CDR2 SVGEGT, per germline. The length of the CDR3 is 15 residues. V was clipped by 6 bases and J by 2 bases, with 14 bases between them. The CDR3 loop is CASSRDRSRNQPQHF. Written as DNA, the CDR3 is TGTGCCAGCAGCCGAGACAGGAGTCGCAATCAGCCCCAGCATTTT.

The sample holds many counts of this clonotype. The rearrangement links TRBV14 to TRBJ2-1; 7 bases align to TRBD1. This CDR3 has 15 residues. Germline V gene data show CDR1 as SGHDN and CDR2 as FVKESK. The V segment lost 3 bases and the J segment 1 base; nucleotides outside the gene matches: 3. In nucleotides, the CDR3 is TGTGCCAGCAGCCACGTGGGACAGTCCTACAATGAGCAGTTCTTC. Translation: CASSHVGQSYNEQFF.

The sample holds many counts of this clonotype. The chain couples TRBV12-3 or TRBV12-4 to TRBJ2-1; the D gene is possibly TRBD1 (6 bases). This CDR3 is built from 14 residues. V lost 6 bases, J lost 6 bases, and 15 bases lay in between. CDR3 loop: CASSPDGGRNEQFF. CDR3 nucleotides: TGTGCCAGCAGCCCCGATGGGGGCCGCAATGAGCAGTTCTTC.

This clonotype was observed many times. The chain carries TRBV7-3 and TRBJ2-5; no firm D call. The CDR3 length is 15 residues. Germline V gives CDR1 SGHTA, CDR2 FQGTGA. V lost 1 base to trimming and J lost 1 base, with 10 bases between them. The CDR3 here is CASSLNLNTQETQYF. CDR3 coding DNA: TGTGCCAGCAGCTTAAATCTAAACACCCAAGAGACCCAGTACTTC.

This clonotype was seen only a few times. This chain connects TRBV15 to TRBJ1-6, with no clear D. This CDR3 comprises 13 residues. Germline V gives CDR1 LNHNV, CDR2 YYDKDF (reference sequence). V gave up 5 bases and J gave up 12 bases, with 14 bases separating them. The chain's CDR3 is CATSPAVAKPLHF. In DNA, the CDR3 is TGTGCCACCAGCCCCGCGGTAGCTAAACCCCTCCACTTT.

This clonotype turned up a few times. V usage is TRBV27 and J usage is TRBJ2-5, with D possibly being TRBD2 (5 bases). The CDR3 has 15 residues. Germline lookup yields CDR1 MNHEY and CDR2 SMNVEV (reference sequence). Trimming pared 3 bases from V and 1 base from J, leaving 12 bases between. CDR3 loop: CASSLWAGVQETQYF. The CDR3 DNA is TGTGCCAGCAGTTTGTGGGCCGGGGTCCAAGAGACCCAGTACTTC.

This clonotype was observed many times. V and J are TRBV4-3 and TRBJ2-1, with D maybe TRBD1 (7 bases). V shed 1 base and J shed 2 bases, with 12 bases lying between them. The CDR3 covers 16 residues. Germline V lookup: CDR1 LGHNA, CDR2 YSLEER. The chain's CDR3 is CASSQGSRGAYNEQFF. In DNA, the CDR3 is TGCGCCAGCAGCCAAGGATCCAGGGGGGCCTACAATGAGCAGTTCTTC.

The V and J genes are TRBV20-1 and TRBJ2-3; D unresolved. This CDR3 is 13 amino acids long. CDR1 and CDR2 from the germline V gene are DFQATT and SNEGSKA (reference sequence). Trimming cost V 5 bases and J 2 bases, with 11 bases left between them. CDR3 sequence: CSARGRNTDTQYF. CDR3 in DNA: TGCAGTGCTCGCGGACGGAACACAGATACGCAGTATTTT.